Listed below are T cell receptor beta chains from one sample, sequenced in a study of memory CD4+ T cells and cytomegalovirus serostatus. TCRdb's table, derived via immunoSEQ multiplex PCR, lists solely in-frame clones and lacks some. Of approximately 60,000 clones in the sample, 70% to 85% are singletons; the top ten hold around 2.7%. Sequencing was carried out using memory CD4+ T cells from blood. The receptors shown here come from an adult in good health and CMV-seropositive. CDR3s include the opening cysteine and the closing phenylalanine or tryptophan. D genes are given only for firm matches. Clone size is given for some rows only: seen once, a few or many times, or a class if the clone is expanded.

clone_size j_call v_call d_call cdr3_aa cdr3_nt
many TRBJ1-2 TRBV7-2 TRBD1 CASSEQGANGYTF TGTGCCAGCAGTGAACAGGGGGCTAACGGCTACACCTTC
- TRBJ1-2 TRBV28 - CATHPSGFYGYTF TGTGCCACCCACCCATCAGGGTTCTATGGCTACACCTTC
- TRBJ2-1 TRBV5-1 - CASSGDVRGNEQFF TGCGCCAGCAGCGGGGATGTCCGTGGGAATGAGCAGTTCTTC
- TRBJ2-3 TRBV15 - CATSRGRADTQYF TGTGCCACCAGCAGAGGACGGGCAGATACGCAGTATTTT
- TRBJ2-7 TRBV28 TRBD1 CASSLLRGQGLYEQYF TGTGCCAGCAGTTTATTACGAGGACAGGGCTTATACGAGCAGTACTTC
once TRBJ1-3 TRBV10-3 - CAISEEGNTIYF TGTGCCATCAGTGAGGAGGGAAACACCATATATTTT
- TRBJ2-7 TRBV27 - CASSQQGGSYEQYF TGTGCCAGCAGCCAACAGGGCGGCTCCTACGAGCAGTACTTC
- TRBJ1-4 TRBV7-8 - CASSPLGAGEKLFF TGTGCCAGCAGTCCTCTGGGGGCGGGCGAAAAACTGTTTTTT
- TRBJ2-2 TRBV6-6 TRBD1 CASSYNRGGTGELFF TGTGCCAGCAGTTATAACAGGGGTGGCACCGGGGAGCTGTTTTTT
- TRBJ1-4 TRBV5-6 TRBD1 CASSVTVTGPAEKLFF TGTGCCAGCAGCGTTACCGTGACAGGGCCGGCTGAAAAACTGTTTTTT
- TRBJ2-3 TRBV7-6 - CASSFGTDTQYF TGTGCCAGCAGCTTTGGCACAGATACGCAGTATTTT
- TRBJ2-2 TRBV14 - CASSQVPTGFPGELFF TGTGCCAGCAGCCAAGTTCCGACGGGTTTCCCCGGGGAGCTGTTTTTT
few TRBJ1-1 TRBV4-2 - CASSQGQLNTEAFF TGTGCCAGCAGCCAAGGGCAGTTGAACACTGAAGCTTTCTTT
few TRBJ1-1 TRBV4-1 - CASSQPTGIDEAFF TGCGCCAGCAGCCAACCGACAGGAATCGATGAAGCTTTCTTT
- TRBJ2-7 TRBV7-8 TRBD1 CASSPLARSFTGDGSYEQYF TGTGCCAGCAGCCCATTAGCCCGAAGTTTTACAGGGGATGGCTCCTACGAGCAGTACTTC
- TRBJ1-5 TRBV19 TRBD1 CASSMGLRGHQPQHF TGTGCCAGTAGTATGGGTCTCAGGGGGCATCAGCCCCAGCATTTT
- TRBJ1-1 TRBV5-1 TRBD1 CASSRTTGGTEAFF TGCGCCAGCAGCCGCACTACAGGGGGCACTGAAGCTTTCTTT
- TRBJ2-1 TRBV11-2 TRBD1 CASRSYVGTGNEQFF TGTGCCAGCAGATCATATGTCGGGACAGGCAATGAGCAGTTCTTC
- TRBJ2-5 TRBV6-6 - CASSRLASRGETQYF TGTGCCAGCAGTCGACTAGCCAGTAGGGGGGAGACCCAGTACTTC
- TRBJ2-1 TRBV7-2 TRBD2 CASSLLAGAYNEQFF TGTGCCAGCAGCTTACTAGCGGGGGCCTACAATGAGCAGTTCTTC
- TRBJ2-5 TRBV20-1 TRBD2 CSAFGGETQYF TGCAGTGCGTTCGGGGGGGAGACCCAGTACTTC
few TRBJ1-2 TRBV28 TRBD1 CASSEDRALWDRGYTF TGTGCCAGCAGTGAGGACAGGGCCCTATGGGATCGTGGCTACACCTTC
- TRBJ1-2 TRBV6-1 - CASREGLRVYGYTF TGTGCCAGCAGGGAGGGACTCCGGGTTTATGGCTACACCTTC
- TRBJ2-1 TRBV11-2 - CASSSELYNEQFF TGTGCCAGCAGCTCCGAGCTGTACAATGAGCAGTTCTTC
- TRBJ2-1 TRBV11-1 TRBD2 CASSLGTRSEQFF TGTGCCAGCAGCTTAGGGACTAGAAGTGAGCAGTTCTTC
- TRBJ1-1 TRBV7-2 - CASSLTRDNTEAFF TGTGCCAGCAGCTTAACCCGGGATAACACTGAAGCTTTCTTT
- TRBJ2-2 TRBV11-3 - CASSPPGPGELFF TGTGCCAGCAGCCCCCCCGGCCCCGGGGAGCTGTTTTTT
- TRBJ2-3 TRBV29-1 - CSVLQGPGGIDTQYF TGCAGCGTTCTCCAAGGGCCAGGGGGGATTGATACGCAGTATTTT
- TRBJ2-1 TRBV11-2 TRBD2 CASSRDLAGVVDEQFF TGTGCCAGCAGCCGGGACCTAGCGGGAGTTGTCGATGAGCAGTTCTTC
once TRBJ2-1 TRBV15 TRBD2 CATSNGLADNEQFF TGTGCCACCAGCAACGGACTAGCGGACAATGAGCAGTTCTTC
- TRBJ1-4 TRBV15 - CATSRDQGGGEKLFF TGTGCCACCAGCAGAGATCAAGGGGGAGGTGAAAAACTGTTTTTT
- TRBJ2-1 TRBV11-3 TRBD2 CASSLEGREGRDEQFF TGTGCCAGCAGCTTAGAGGGGAGGGAGGGCCGCGATGAGCAGTTCTTC
- TRBJ1-5 TRBV11-3 - CASSLDANQPQHF TGTGCCAGCAGCTTAGATGCGAATCAGCCCCAGCATTTT
- TRBJ2-2 TRBV19 TRBD2 CASSTSGLPIQGELFF TGTGCCAGTAGTACCTCGGGACTACCGATTCAGGGGGAGCTGTTTTTT
- TRBJ2-7 TRBV5-1 - CASSFASSYEQYF TGCGCCAGCAGCTTCGCTTCCTCCTACGAGCAGTACTTC
- TRBJ1-1 TRBV19 TRBD1 CASSPRTGAMNTEAFF TGTGCCAGTAGTCCGAGGACAGGGGCAATGAACACTGAAGCTTTCTTT
- TRBJ1-1 TRBV7-8 - CASSFLESSTEAFF TGTGCCAGCAGCTTCCTAGAAAGTAGCACTGAAGCTTTCTTT
few TRBJ2-7 TRBV6-5 - CASISLAPYEQYF TGTGCCAGCATCTCATTAGCACCGTACGAGCAGTACTTC
- TRBJ2-5 TRBV29-1 - CSVAGVQRETQYF TGCAGCGTTGCTGGGGTACAAAGAGAGACCCAGTACTTC
- TRBJ2-5 TRBV7-9 TRBD1 CASRPPGQGETQYF TGTGCCAGCAGGCCCCCGGGACAGGGGGAGACCCAGTACTTC
- TRBJ2-6 TRBV28 - CASISRDSGANVLTF TGTGCCAGCATATCTCGAGACTCTGGGGCCAACGTCCTGACTTTC
- TRBJ2-4 TRBV27 - CASSLAQGNIQYF TGTGCCAGCAGTTTGGCCCAGGGAAACATTCAGTACTTC
few TRBJ2-5 TRBV6-5 - CASMRGWRETQYF TGTGCCAGCATGAGGGGATGGAGAGAGACCCAGTACTTC
- TRBJ1-4 TRBV11-2 TRBD1 CASSIGQGNEKLFF TGTGCCAGCAGCATCGGACAGGGGAATGAAAAACTGTTTTTT
- TRBJ1-4 TRBV5-6 - CASSLGQRGEKLFF TGTGCCAGCAGCTTGGGACAGAGGGGCGAAAAACTGTTTTTT
- TRBJ1-1 TRBV2 - CASTKEVEAFF TGTGCCAGCACTAAGGAGGTTGAAGCTTTCTTT
- TRBJ2-1 TRBV4-2 TRBD2 CASSQDGLAGRNEQFF TGTGCCAGCAGCCAAGACGGACTAGCGGGTCGGAATGAGCAGTTCTTC
- TRBJ1-2 TRBV18 - CASSPFFGSTENYGYTF TGTGCCAGCTCACCTTTTTTCGGTTCGACAGAAAACTATGGCTACACCTTC
few TRBJ2-2 TRBV2 TRBD2 CASSPGLANTGELFF TGTGCCAGCAGTCCGGGACTAGCGAACACCGGGGAGCTGTTTTTT
- TRBJ1-1 TRBV15 TRBD1 CATSRGQGHTEAFF TGTGCCACCAGCAGGGGACAGGGTCACACTGAAGCTTTCTTT
- TRBJ2-1 TRBV6-4 TRBD2 CASSDSRLAGAYNEQFF TGTGCCAGCAGTGACTCCAGACTAGCGGGGGCCTACAATGAGCAGTTCTTC